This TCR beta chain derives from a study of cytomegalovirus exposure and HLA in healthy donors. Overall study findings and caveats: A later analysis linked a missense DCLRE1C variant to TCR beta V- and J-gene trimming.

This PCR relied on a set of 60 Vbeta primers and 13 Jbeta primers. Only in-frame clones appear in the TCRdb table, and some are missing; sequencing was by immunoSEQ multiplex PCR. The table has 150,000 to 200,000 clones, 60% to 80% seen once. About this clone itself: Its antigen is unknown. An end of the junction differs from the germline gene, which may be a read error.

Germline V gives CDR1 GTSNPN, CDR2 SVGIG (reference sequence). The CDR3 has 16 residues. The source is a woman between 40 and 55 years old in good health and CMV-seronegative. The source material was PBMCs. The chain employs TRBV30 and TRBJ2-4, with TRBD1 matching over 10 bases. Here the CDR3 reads CAWSSKTGGNGNSQYF. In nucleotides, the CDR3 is TGTGCCTGGAGTAGTAAGACAGGGGGCAATGGAAACAGTCAGTACTTC.